This TCR beta chain is from a study of CD8+ T cells in alopecia areata (dated 2018 in TCRdb). Study-level background: The treated patients, all with moderate-to-severe alopecia areata, were enrolled in an open-label pilot trial of oral tofacitinib given at 5 to 10 mg twice daily. Patients received tofacitinib for 6 to 18 months and were then followed off drug for 6 months to check for delayed response and recurrence. For the treated patients, the SALT score, which quantifies what percentage of scalp surface area is affected, served as the measure of disease severity. High-throughput TCRbeta sequencing was used to examine T cell clonal expansion in alopecia areata in both the C3H/HeJ mouse model and human patients. Human TCRbeta sequencing covered scalp tissue and sorted CD4+ and CD8+ peripheral blood T cells from patchy and totalis/universalis alopecia areata patients and healthy controls. Patients on tofacitinib were biopsied at baseline and after 4 and 24 weeks of treatment, and several of the patients also had a later scalp biopsy. Scalp clonality was compared across normal scalp (n=4), patchy alopecia areata scalp (n=8), and alopecia totalis/universalis scalp (n=8). RNA was obtained with the PAXgene miRNA kit for fixed scalp, the miRNeasy kit for PBMCs, and the RNeasy kit for mouse skin. immunoSEQ multiplex PCR using 35 Vbeta forward primers and 13 Jbeta reverse primers was used to amplify TCRbeta CDR3 regions.

Germline trimming amounts to 1 base on V and 4 bases on J, with 7 as the count of junction bases outside the gene matches. Reading the germline V gene gives CDR1 SQVTM and CDR2 ANQGSEA. The CDR3 has 16 amino acids, counting the end cysteine and phenylalanine. Only the CDR3 region is kept as DNA, spanning 48 bases read in frame from base 1. The library was prepared using the immunoSEQ multiplex PCR assay. RNA was extracted from all samples and reverse transcribed into cDNA, which served as template for TCR sequencing. First-strand cDNA was synthesized with SuperScript III using a 2:1 mix of oligo-dT and random hexamers. A synthetic immune receptor repertoire was used to measure amplification bias, and any remaining bias was corrected computationally. From the authors' description of their analysis: After raw reads were preprocessed to remove errors, the CDR3 was defined following IMGT conventions as running from the conserved cysteine to phenylalanine. Clonality was computed by normalizing Shannon entropy by log2 of the number of productive unique TCRs and subtracting the result from 1. Whether each scalp clone was CD4 or CD8 was inferred by checking scalp TCRbeta sequences against the CD4 and CD8 repertoires from sorted blood. TCRdb's version of the immuneACCESS table is confined to in-frame rearrangements and falls short of the full clone set. An unresolved V gene accounts for under half of the shortfall where checked; the remainder is of unknown origin. V and J calls and clone size are as listed in that table; D and trimming were resolved from the DNA. The sample table shows under 200,000 clones, and about 71% are seen once. The ten largest account for over 0.85% of the sample.

General conclusions and limits of the study: The treated cohort was small, with a single nonresponder, so links between baseline CD8+ expansion and response need larger studies. Unlike mouse skin, which is dominated by gammadelta T cells, normal human skin has resident alphabeta T cells that are also sequenced, and this complicates analysis of the scalp TCR repertoire. Compared with mice, TCR sequences shared between patients were less clear, possibly partly because of HLA diversity across the patient population. Higher clonality and more expanded CD8+ clones were observed in lesional scalp than in normal scalp, particularly in alopecia totalis/universalis, a finding suggestive of antigenic drive. Tofacitinib significantly lowered scalp clonality and the number of expanded CD8+ clones among the top 100 scalp clones. Many expanded lesional clones were found to persist in scalp and blood during tofacitinib treatment, and relapse after treatment cessation may be partly explained by this persistence.

Points on this clone: Its antigen specificity is not known. Per-base quality was not reported, and no clone a single base away is much larger than it.

The time point label, as the study defines it: four to five weeks on oral tofacitinib. The treatment or condition label for this specimen denotes: oral pan-JAK inhibitor, 5-10 mg twice daily. Lesional scalp punch biopsies and peripheral blood were collected from alopecia areata patients. After PBMCs were isolated by density centrifugation and stained for CD3, CD4 and CD8, a FACSAria was used to sort CD4+ and CD8+ T cells. The V gene is TRBV29-1 and the J gene is TRBJ2-3; 11 bases in the middle match TRBD1. Sequenced here: CD4+ T cells sorted from blood, sampled at week 4, from a patient treated with tofacitinib. This clonotype was sampled from a human donor with alopecia areata. The CDR3 is CSVEGSPGQGADTQYF. Here is the DNA: TGCAGCGTTGAAGGGTCACCGGGACAGGGGGCAGATACGCAGTATTTT.